Listed below are T cell receptor beta chains from one sample, sequenced in a study of cytomegalovirus exposure and HLA in healthy donors. The protocol was immunoSEQ multiplex PCR, while the TCRdb copy is restricted to in-frame clones and leaves out a portion. The sample contains 100,000 or so clones, roughly 94% of which appear only once. Sequenced material: PBMCs. The receptors here all came from a woman aged 18-35 years in good health and CMV-seronegative. The CDR3 runs from the conserved cysteine through the conserved F or W. The order of the fields is CDR3 protein, CDR3 DNA, D gene, clone size, V gene, J gene. A D gene is named only where the DNA matches it firmly. Some rows mark clone size as missing; the rest say once, few, many or name a class of expanded clone.

CDR3 protein: CASRSSGVYEQYF
CDR3 DNA: TGTGCCAGCAGGTCTAGCGGGGTCTACGAGCAGTACTTC
D gene: TRBD2
clone size: once
V gene: TRBV6-1
J gene: TRBJ2-7

CDR3 protein: CASSGDPNQPQHF
CDR3 DNA: TGTGCCAGTAGCGGAGACCCCAATCAGCCCCAGCATTTT
D gene: NA
clone size: NA
V gene: TRBV19
J gene: TRBJ1-5

CDR3 protein: CASSSENRYEQYF
CDR3 DNA: TGCGCCAGCAGCTCCGAGAACAGGTACGAGCAGTACTTC
D gene: NA
clone size: NA
V gene: TRBV5-1
J gene: TRBJ2-7

CDR3 protein: CSVGEGDTGSTEAFF
CDR3 DNA: TGCAGCGTTGGGGAGGGGGACACGGGGAGCACTGAAGCTTTCTTT
D gene: NA
clone size: NA
V gene: TRBV29-1
J gene: TRBJ1-1

CDR3 protein: CASSSNLAGGSYEQYF
CDR3 DNA: TGTGCCAGCAGCTCGAATTTAGCGGGGGGGAGCTACGAGCAGTACTTC
D gene: TRBD2
clone size: NA
V gene: TRBV5-4
J gene: TRBJ2-7

CDR3 protein: CAWSLQETQYF
CDR3 DNA: TGTGCCTGGAGCTTACAAGAGACCCAGTACTTC
D gene: NA
clone size: NA
V gene: TRBV30
J gene: TRBJ2-5

CDR3 protein: CASSLGSGGPGEQFF
CDR3 DNA: TGTGCCAGCAGTTTAGGCTCGGGGGGGCCAGGGGAGCAGTTCTTC
D gene: TRBD2
clone size: few
V gene: TRBV27
J gene: TRBJ2-1

CDR3 protein: CASTTGSYGYTF
CDR3 DNA: TGTGCCAGCACTACAGGCTCCTATGGCTACACCTTC
D gene: NA
clone size: NA
V gene: TRBV13
J gene: TRBJ1-2

CDR3 protein: CASRGVYGTAFSYEQYF
CDR3 DNA: TGTGCCAGCAGGGGCGTGTATGGGACAGCGTTTTCCTACGAGCAGTACTTC
D gene: TRBD1
clone size: NA
V gene: TRBV7-9
J gene: TRBJ2-7

CDR3 protein: CSVEIRGAGNTGELFF
CDR3 DNA: TGCAGCGTTGAAATTCGGGGGGCAGGTAACACCGGGGAGCTGTTTTTT
D gene: NA
clone size: NA
V gene: TRBV29-1
J gene: TRBJ2-2

CDR3 protein: CASSYRVDGGYTF
CDR3 DNA: TGTGCCAGCAGTTACAGGGTGGATGGAGGCTACACCTTC
D gene: NA
clone size: few
V gene: TRBV2
J gene: TRBJ1-2

CDR3 protein: CAISSPGDSNYGYTF
CDR3 DNA: TGTGCCATCAGTTCACCAGGGGATTCTAACTATGGCTACACCTTC
D gene: NA
clone size: NA
V gene: TRBV10-3
J gene: TRBJ1-2

CDR3 protein: CASSPQGSTDTQYF
CDR3 DNA: TGCGCCAGCAGCCCCCAGGGGAGCACAGATACGCAGTATTTT
D gene: NA
clone size: NA
V gene: TRBV5-1
J gene: TRBJ2-3

CDR3 protein: CAWSAQRGVVGELFF
CDR3 DNA: TGTGCCTGGAGTGCTCAGCGGGGGGTTGTCGGGGAGCTGTTTTTT
D gene: TRBD2
clone size: NA
V gene: TRBV30
J gene: TRBJ2-2

CDR3 protein: CASTSGRGPGELFF
CDR3 DNA: TGTGCCAGCACATCAGGGCGGGGCCCCGGGGAGCTGTTTTTT
D gene: NA
clone size: NA
V gene: TRBV27
J gene: TRBJ2-2

CDR3 protein: CASSFLPNQPQHF
CDR3 DNA: TGTGCCAGCAGTTTTCTTCCCAATCAGCCCCAGCATTTT
D gene: NA
clone size: NA
V gene: TRBV27
J gene: TRBJ1-5

CDR3 protein: CAWSALQPNQPQHF
CDR3 DNA: TGTGCCTGGAGTGCATTACAGCCCAATCAGCCCCAGCATTTT
D gene: NA
clone size: NA
V gene: TRBV30
J gene: TRBJ1-5

CDR3 protein: CASSPPPQGAEQYF
CDR3 DNA: TGTGCCAGCTCACCTCCACCACAGGGGGCCGAGCAGTACTTC
D gene: TRBD1
clone size: NA
V gene: TRBV18
J gene: TRBJ2-7

CDR3 protein: CASSLTGYRTKNIQYF
CDR3 DNA: TGTGCCAGCAGCCTAACAGGGTATAGGACCAAAAACATTCAGTACTTC
D gene: NA
clone size: few
V gene: TRBV13
J gene: TRBJ2-4

CDR3 protein: CASSLGQGILDTQYF
CDR3 DNA: TGTGCCAGCAGCTTGGGACAGGGGATTTTGGATACGCAGTATTTT
D gene: TRBD1
clone size: NA
V gene: TRBV7-9
J gene: TRBJ2-3

CDR3 protein: CASSLDRGAYEQYF
CDR3 DNA: TGTGCCAGCAGCTTAGACAGGGGGGCCTACGAGCAGTACTTC
D gene: TRBD1
clone size: NA
V gene: TRBV6-5
J gene: TRBJ2-7

CDR3 protein: CASSVQGAWGTEAFF
CDR3 DNA: TGTGCCAGCAGCGTCCAGGGGGCATGGGGCACTGAAGCTTTCTTT
D gene: TRBD1
clone size: NA
V gene: TRBV9
J gene: TRBJ1-1

CDR3 protein: CASTVGTGKETQYF
CDR3 DNA: TGCGCCAGCACAGTTGGTACAGGGAAAGAGACCCAGTACTTC
D gene: NA
clone size: NA
V gene: TRBV5-1
J gene: TRBJ2-5

CDR3 protein: CASRPDLDNNNEQFF
CDR3 DNA: TGTGCCAGCAGACCCGACTTGGACAATAACAATGAGCAGTTCTTC
D gene: NA
clone size: NA
V gene: TRBV6-6
J gene: TRBJ2-1

CDR3 protein: CASGWRDNEQFF
CDR3 DNA: TGTGCCAGTGGATGGCGGGACAATGAGCAGTTCTTC
D gene: NA
clone size: NA
V gene: TRBV27
J gene: TRBJ2-1

CDR3 protein: CAIRTMVGQGVNEQFF
CDR3 DNA: TGTGCCATCAGGACCATGGTCGGACAGGGGGTCAATGAGCAGTTCTTC
D gene: TRBD1
clone size: NA
V gene: TRBV10-3
J gene: TRBJ2-1

CDR3 protein: CASSVGGSGGVTGGNTEAFF
CDR3 DNA: TGTGCCAGCAGCGTAGGTGGGAGCGGGGGGGTGACAGGAGGGAACACTGAAGCTTTCTTT
D gene: NA
clone size: NA
V gene: TRBV9
J gene: TRBJ1-1

CDR3 protein: CASAPSDINEQFF
CDR3 DNA: TGTGCTAGTGCCCCGTCCGACATAAATGAGCAGTTCTTC
D gene: NA
clone size: NA
V gene: TRBV12-5
J gene: TRBJ2-1

CDR3 protein: CASSPDFSTDTQYF
CDR3 DNA: TGTGCCAGCAGCCCGGACTTTTCAACAGATACGCAGTATTTT
D gene: NA
clone size: NA
V gene: TRBV7-3
J gene: TRBJ2-3

CDR3 protein: CASSRFGTVVTEAFF
CDR3 DNA: TGTGCCAGCAGTAGGTTTGGGACAGTCGTCACTGAAGCTTTCTTT
D gene: TRBD1
clone size: NA
V gene: TRBV6-1
J gene: TRBJ1-1

CDR3 protein: CASSPRLARETQYF
CDR3 DNA: TGTGCCAGCAGCCCCAGACTAGCGAGGGAGACCCAGTACTTC
D gene: TRBD2
clone size: NA
V gene: TRBV7-8
J gene: TRBJ2-5

CDR3 protein: CASSQSGTAPYNEQFF
CDR3 DNA: TGTGCCAGTAGTCAATCCGGGACTGCGCCCTACAATGAGCAGTTCTTC
D gene: NA
clone size: NA
V gene: TRBV19
J gene: TRBJ2-1

CDR3 protein: CASSFDLAQIDYGYTF
CDR3 DNA: TGCGCCAGCAGCTTTGATCTCGCACAGATTGACTATGGCTACACCTTC
D gene: NA
clone size: NA
V gene: TRBV5-1
J gene: TRBJ1-2

CDR3 protein: CASRPGTSSYEQYF
CDR3 DNA: TGTGCCAGCAGACCCGGGACAAGTTCCTACGAGCAGTACTTC
D gene: NA
clone size: NA
V gene: TRBV7-2
J gene: TRBJ2-7

CDR3 protein: CASSLTGTGGYEQYF
CDR3 DNA: TGTGCCAGCAGCTTGACCGGGACAGGGGGCTACGAGCAGTACTTC
D gene: TRBD1
clone size: once
V gene: TRBV5-5
J gene: TRBJ2-7

CDR3 protein: CAISELGGPNQPQHF
CDR3 DNA: TGTGCCATCAGTGAGTTAGGGGGCCCCAATCAGCCCCAGCATTTT
D gene: TRBD1
clone size: NA
V gene: TRBV10-3
J gene: TRBJ1-5

CDR3 protein: CAWAGTKEYNEQFF
CDR3 DNA: TGTGCCTGGGCAGGGACTAAGGAATACAATGAGCAGTTCTTC
D gene: TRBD2
clone size: NA
V gene: TRBV30
J gene: TRBJ2-1

CDR3 protein: CASRARRGSYNEQFF
CDR3 DNA: TGTGCCAGCAGGGCACGTAGAGGCTCCTACAATGAGCAGTTCTTC
D gene: NA
clone size: once
V gene: TRBV2
J gene: TRBJ2-1

CDR3 protein: CASSPTDREQETQYF
CDR3 DNA: TGTGCCAGCAGTCCGACGGACAGGGAACAAGAGACCCAGTACTTC
D gene: TRBD1
clone size: NA
V gene: TRBV27
J gene: TRBJ2-5

CDR3 protein: CASSSTSGFNYGYTF
CDR3 DNA: TGCGCCAGCAGCTCTACGTCGGGGTTTAACTATGGCTACACCTTC
D gene: NA
clone size: once
V gene: TRBV5-1
J gene: TRBJ1-2

CDR3 protein: CASSYLIGGSNEQYF
CDR3 DNA: TGCGCCAGCAGCTACCTAATTGGAGGGTCTAACGAGCAGTACTTC
D gene: NA
clone size: NA
V gene: TRBV5-1
J gene: TRBJ2-7

CDR3 protein: CASSLEGLNGYTF
CDR3 DNA: TGCGCCAGCAGCTTGGAGGGGCTGAATGGCTACACCTTC
D gene: NA
clone size: once
V gene: TRBV5-1
J gene: TRBJ1-2

CDR3 protein: CASSPPGGGSYNEQFF
CDR3 DNA: TGTGCCAGCTCACCACCGGGCGGGGGGTCCTACAATGAGCAGTTCTTC
D gene: TRBD2
clone size: NA
V gene: TRBV18
J gene: TRBJ2-1

CDR3 protein: CASSVEYGKNTGELFF
CDR3 DNA: TGTGCCAGCAGCGTAGAATACGGGAAGAACACCGGGGAGCTGTTTTTT
D gene: NA
clone size: NA
V gene: TRBV9
J gene: TRBJ2-2

CDR3 protein: CASSFGFDSGNTIYF
CDR3 DNA: TGTGCCAGCAGCTTCGGGTTCGACTCTGGAAACACCATATATTTT
D gene: NA
clone size: few
V gene: TRBV5-8
J gene: TRBJ1-3

CDR3 protein: CASRLDGGSNQPQHF
CDR3 DNA: TGTGCCAGCAGATTAGACGGGGGTAGCAATCAGCCCCAGCATTTT
D gene: NA
clone size: NA
V gene: TRBV6-1
J gene: TRBJ1-5

CDR3 protein: CASSKTGGSDEQYF
CDR3 DNA: TGTGCCAGCAGTAAGACAGGGGGCTCCGACGAGCAGTACTTC
D gene: TRBD1
clone size: NA
V gene: TRBV6-5
J gene: TRBJ2-7